This paragraph reports one T cell receptor (beta chain). The antigen this receptor binds is unknown. No qualities accompany the bases; no much larger clone lies one base away. The ophthalmopathy patients had moderately to severely active disease, with a Clinical Activity Score of 3 or higher, a NOSPECS grade of 4 or higher, and a disease duration of less than 3 months. Anyone with other autoimmune diseases, uncontrolled infections, pregnancy or lactation was excluded from the study. Diagnosis relied on clinical symptoms, serum thyroxine, TRAb, thyroid ultrasound and orbital computed tomography. Ficoll-Paque density gradient centrifugation was used to isolate PBMCs from 9.5 to 10 ml of fresh peripheral blood. Trizol reagent was used to extract the total RNA, and its quality was then checked on an Agilent 2100 Bioanalyzer. The CDR3, cysteine through phenylalanine, is 14 amino acids long. Only CDR3 DNA is held: 42 bases, read in frame from base 1. As encoded in the germline V gene, CDR1 is MNHNS while CDR2 is SASEGT. Trimming costs V 4 bases and J 4 bases, and their ends lie 13 bases apart.

TCR beta CDR3 regions were amplified from RNA transcripts for repertoire sequencing. The first round was an RT-PCR using HTBI primers with the Qiagen OneStep RT-PCR kit, and this first round was followed by a second-round multiplex PCR, then size selection and purification. Sequencing of the libraries was carried out on an Illumina HiSeq2000 in paired-end mode with 100 bp reads. The published analysis was carried out like this. Reads were processed with SOAPnuke, discarding reads with adapters, uncalled bases, mean Phred below 15, or no exact constant-primer or identifier match. High-quality paired reads were merged with COPE v1.2.5. Clonotypes were defined as unique nucleotide sequences and were aligned to IMGT TRB V, D and J references using MiTCR v1.1. Analysis was restricted to V-J combinations with a frequency above 0.0001, which covered about 99% of repertoires. A TCR clonal expansion and chaos score per V-J combination was defined as the ratio of F50 clonal expansion to chaos observed in the TCRdist matrix. Welch's t-statistics and random forest were used to reduce features to 13 V-J combinations, which were fed into a naive Bayes classifier. The similarity between thyroid and blood repertoires was quantified using the Morisita-Horn index. Clones were called with MiXCR by TCRdb after fastp trimmed the public reads at Q25, and only in-frame beta chains were retained. Duplicate CDR3 protein sequences are folded into a single record with the most common DNA and genes. The V and J calls shown here were made by TCRdb, not taken from the authors' results. Here the sample has 300,000 to 400,000 distinct CDR3 sequences; under 20% occur a single time. The ten top clones hold 9% to 15% of the sample.

The entry originates in a study of Graves' ophthalmopathy and Graves' hyperthyroidism (dated by TCRdb to about 2018). Concerning the study at large: Peripheral blood was collected before any treatment was given, at the time of initial diagnosis. In total, some 130 blood samples were TCR-sequenced: fewer than 50 ophthalmopathy, roughly 77 hyperthyroidism and about 17 hyperthyroidism-to-ophthalmopathy patients. The study used TCR beta repertoire signatures to distinguish Graves' ophthalmopathy from Graves' hyperthyroidism and to predict progression to ophthalmopathy. Once sampling was done, hyperthyroidism patients were given methimazole at a starting dose of 30 mg daily, while ophthalmopathy patients were given high-dose intravenous methylprednisolone. For independent validation, a separate cohort was made up of 18 hyperthyroidism patients plus 17 patients who later progressed from hyperthyroidism to ophthalmopathy. In over 5 hyperthyroidism patients, the T-cell repertoires found in thyroid tissue were compared with those found in blood. To explore V-J signatures that distinguish ophthalmopathy from hyperthyroidism, a discovery set of about a hundred patients was enrolled, made up of roughly 41 with ophthalmopathy and some 58 with stable hyperthyroidism.

Study-wide conclusions, independent of this receptor: In validation, the model predicted ophthalmopathy progression with about 71% sensitivity and 72.22% specificity; around twelve predicted patients were CT-confirmed with GO in a median of approximately six months. Among expanded thyroid clonotypes with frequency above 0.001, most also showed up in blood, which suggests that blood repertoires may reflect the thyroid immune response. Ophthalmopathy was separated from stable hyperthyroidism by the 13-signature model with more than 85% sensitivity and about 81% specificity in cross-validation and with 80%/75% in the test set. No statistical method was used to predetermine the sample size, and group allocation was not hidden from the investigators.

The sequenced material came from peripheral blood. The receptor was derived from an adult man with Graves' ophthalmopathy. The V and J genes are TRBV6-1 and TRBJ1-2; a tentative D match to TRBD1 spans 5 bases. The CDR3: CASSARATVYGYTF. The sequence in DNA is TGTGCCAGCAGTGCAAGGGCGACAGTCTATGGCTACACCTTC.